Included here is one T cell receptor beta chain sequence, with context. Under the authors' procedure: Amplification of reference gene primers provided the estimated nucleated cell counts. Sequencing was performed with immunoSEQ multiplex PCR; in TCRdb, only in-frame clones are kept and a portion is missing. The V and J calls and clone size were taken over from that table, and D and trimming were inferred from the DNA. Among some 240,000 clones listed, approximately 88% were seen once. This sample was included in a study of blood T cell repertoires in COVID-19. Study summary: Samples of COVID-19 (acute and convalescent) were obtained from the United States, Italy and Spain. PBMCs, B-cell-depleted T cells, or T cells were the source of the cDNA or gDNA that made up the material.

Trimming removed 3 bases at V and 2 bases at J, with 10 bases between. The length of the CDR3 is 14 residues. Germline CDR1 reads SGHTA; CDR2 reads FQGNSA. The V call is TRBV7-2, the J call TRBJ2-5, with a weak D call TRBD2 (6 bases). The sequence was obtained from a man aged 55-75 years who had recovered from COVID-19. Sequencing input: peripheral blood. CDR3 DNA: TGTGCCAGCAGCTTGGGGGGAAGTCAAGAGACCCAGTACTTC. The encoded protein is CASSLGGSQETQYF.